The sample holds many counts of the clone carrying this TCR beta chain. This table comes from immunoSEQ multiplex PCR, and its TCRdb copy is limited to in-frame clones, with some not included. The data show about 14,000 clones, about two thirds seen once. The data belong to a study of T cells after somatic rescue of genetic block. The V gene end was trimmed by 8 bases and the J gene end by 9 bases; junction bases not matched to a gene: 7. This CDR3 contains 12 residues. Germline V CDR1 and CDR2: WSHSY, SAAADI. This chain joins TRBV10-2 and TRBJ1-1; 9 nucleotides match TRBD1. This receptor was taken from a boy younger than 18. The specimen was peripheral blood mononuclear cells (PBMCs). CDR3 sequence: CASSRQGEKAFF. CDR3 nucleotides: TGCGCCAGCTCTAGACAGGGGGAAAAAGCTTTCTTT.